These 5 T cell receptor beta chains share one sample of origin, sequenced in a study of cytomegalovirus exposure and HLA in healthy donors. The PCR was carried out with 60 Vbeta primers and 13 Jbeta primers. TCRdb's table, derived via immunoSEQ multiplex PCR, lists solely in-frame clones and lacks some. Of around 140,000 clones in the sample, about 70% were seen once. The specimen was PBMCs. These receptors were obtained from a woman aged 60-75 years in good health and CMV-seropositive.

J is TRBJ2-2 and V is TRBV19; perhaps TRBD2 as D (7 bases). The germline V gene has CDR1 LNHDA and CDR2 SQIVND (reference sequence). V lost 7 bases, J lost 2 bases, and 17 bases lay in between. The CDR3 spans 16 residues. The CDR3 coding sequence is TGTGCCAGTATTCAATCGGCGGGGGCTAACACCGGGGAGCTGTTTTTT. As protein: CASIQSAGANTGELFF.

The chain uses TRBV4-1 and TRBJ2-1; 7 bases align to TRBD2. V gave up 3 bases and J gave up 9 bases; unmatched junction bases: 5. Germline V gives CDR1 MGHRA, CDR2 YSYEKL. The CDR3 sequence is 13 residues long. This CDR3 reads CASSHPSGTEQFF. The DNA of the CDR3 is TGCGCCAGCAGCCACCCTAGCGGCACTGAGCAGTTCTTC.

The V gene is TRBV6-1, the J gene TRBJ1-5, with 8 bases matching TRBD1. The CDR3 runs to 17 residues. The junction had 7 bases not matched to a gene; V was cut back by 0 bases and J by 3 bases. Germline CDR1 is MNHNS and CDR2 is SASEGT. The CDR3: CASSEAWAGGLNQPQHF. The DNA of the CDR3 is TGTGCCAGCAGTGAAGCGTGGGCAGGGGGCCTCAATCAGCCCCAGCATTTT.

The chain combines TRBV6-1 with TRBJ2-1; TRBD2 is a possible D gene (6 bases). CDR3 length: 15 residues. V lost 7 bases and J lost 4, with 17 bases in between. Germline lookup yields CDR1 MNHNS and CDR2 SASEGT. In nucleotides, the CDR3 is TGTGCCAGCACCCCAATTCGGGGGATATACAATGAGCAGTTCTTC. Translated, it gives CASTPIRGIYNEQFF.

The chain links TRBV27 to TRBJ2-3; 8 positions match TRBD1. CDR3 length: 16 residues. V gave up 5 bases and J gave up 4 bases; unmatched junction bases: 11. CDR1 is MNHEY, CDR2 SMNVEV, per germline (reference sequence). The CDR3 region has the DNA TGTGCCAGCAGTCTCCCCCGACAGGGGAAAGCAGATACGCAGTATTTT. Encoded protein: CASSLPRQGKADTQYF.